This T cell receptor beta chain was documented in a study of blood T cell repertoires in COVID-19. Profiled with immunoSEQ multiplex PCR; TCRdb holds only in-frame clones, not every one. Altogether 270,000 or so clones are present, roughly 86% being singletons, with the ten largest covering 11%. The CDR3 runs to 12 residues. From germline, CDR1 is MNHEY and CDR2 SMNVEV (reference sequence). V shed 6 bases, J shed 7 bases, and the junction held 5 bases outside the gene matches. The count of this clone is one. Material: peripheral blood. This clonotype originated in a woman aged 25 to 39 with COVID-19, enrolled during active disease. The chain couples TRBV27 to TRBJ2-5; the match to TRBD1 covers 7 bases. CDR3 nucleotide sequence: TGTGCCAGCAGCCAGGGGGTGGGGACCCAGTACTTC. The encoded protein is CASSQGVGTQYF.